Each of the 10 T cell receptor beta chains below was sequenced from the same sample in a study of a mutant IDH1 vaccine in newly diagnosed glioma. Sequencing used immunoSEQ multiplex PCR; TCRdb keeps in-frame clones, though not all of them. The sample carries fewer than 65,000 clones, about three quarters recorded once. Time point: baseline, week 1 (first vaccination visit). Treatment here: pre-vaccination baseline after standard-of-care therapy. Sequenced material: PBMCs, taken from a glioma patient treated with radiotherapy, temozolomide or both. These receptor sequences come from a woman aged 40-49 years with glioma.

Remarks on this clone: One end of the junction is discordant with germline, which a read error may explain. The CDR3 protein is CASSLGSSAGGLFF. The CDR3 nucleotides read TGTGCCAGCAGCTTAGGGTCCTCTGCTGGGGGGCTGTTTTTT. The V call is TRBV11-2, the J call TRBJ2-2; D is possibly TRBD1 or TRBD2 (5 bases each). Germline CDR1 and CDR2: SGHAT and FQNNGV. CDR3 length: 14 amino acids.

The rearrangement links TRBV6-1 to TRBJ1-1; 7 bases align to TRBD1. CDR1 is MNHNS and CDR2 is SASEGT in the germline V gene. Trimming removed 3 bases from V and 0 bases from J; junction bases left unmatched: 4. This CDR3 is 15 amino acids long. CDR3 coding DNA: TGTGCCAGCAGTGACCAGGGGGAAGTGAACACTGAAGCTTTCTTT. Amino acids: CASSDQGEVNTEAFF.

The V gene is TRBV2, the J gene TRBJ1-2, with TRBD1 matching over 7 bases. The CDR3 consists of 13 residues. CDR1 is SNHLY, CDR2 FYNNEI, per germline. The junction had 8 bases not matched to a gene; V was cut back by 5 bases and J by 8 bases. The CDR3 sequence is CASSLKVQGGYTF. As DNA, the CDR3 is TGTGCCAGCAGTCTAAAAGTACAGGGGGGCTACACCTTC.

The chain employs TRBV30 and TRBJ1-2; 10 nucleotides agree with TRBD1. The CDR3 has 13 residues. Germline V CDR1 and CDR2: GTSNPN, SVGIG (reference sequence). V shed 3 bases, J shed 8 bases, and the junction held 6 bases outside the gene matches. The CDR3 sequence: CAWSPRDRGGYTF. The CDR3 nucleotides read TGTGCCTGGAGCCCACGGGACAGGGGCGGCTACACCTTC.

This clone has only one observation. This chain links TRBV5-1 with TRBJ1-4; 8 positions agree with TRBD1. Per germline, CDR1 SGHRS and CDR2 YFSETQ. V gave up 4 bases and J gave up 3 bases; unmatched junction bases: 5. The CDR3 consists of 15 residues. DNA of the CDR3: TGCGCCAGCAGCGATCCACAGGGGGCTAATGAAAAACTGTTTTTT. It translates to CASSDPQGANEKLFF.

V gene TRBV23-1 combines with J gene TRBJ1-2; D is perhaps TRBD1 (6 bases). TRBV23-1 is treated as an ORF (open reading frame) with a function not yet certain. This CDR3 is 13 amino acids long. Trimming cost V 4 bases and J 7 bases, with 13 bases left between them. For the CDR3, the DNA is TGCGCCAGCAGTCTAGACAGGTCAGGTGGCTACACCTTC. Amino acid sequence: CASSLDRSGGYTF.

The V gene is TRBV5-1, the J gene TRBJ2-3; D tentatively reads TRBD1 or TRBD2 (6 bases each). V was cut by 0 bases and J by 1 base, with 9 bases left in between. The CDR3 runs 15 residues. The germline V gene encodes CDR1 SGHRS and CDR2 YFSETQ. CDR3 loop: CASSLGGAGTDTQYF. CDR3 sequence (DNA): TGCGCCAGCAGCTTGGGGGGGGCCGGCACAGATACGCAGTATTTT.

The V and J genes are TRBV29-1 and TRBJ1-2; D uncertain. Trimming cost V 8 bases and J 8 bases, with 15 bases left between them. The CDR3 covers 11 residues. Per the germline V gene, CDR1 is SQVTM and CDR2 is ANQGSEA. The CDR3 sequence is CSLSRVGGYTF. CDR3 DNA sequence: TGCAGCCTAAGCCGGGTTGGAGGCTACACCTTC.

The chain is built from TRBV10-2 and TRBJ1-1, with 8 bases identical to TRBD1. The junction had 2 bases not matched to a gene; V was cut back by 4 bases and J by 1 base. The germline CDR1 and CDR2 sequences are WSHSY and SAAADI. The CDR3 spans 14 residues. CDR3: CASSVQGANTEAFF. The CDR3 DNA sequence: TGCGCCAGCAGTGTCCAGGGGGCGAACACTGAAGCTTTCTTT.

The chain recombines TRBV6-5 with TRBJ2-1; 10 bases line up with TRBD1. V dropped 6 bases and J dropped 5; count of bases not matched to a gene: 7. Germline-derived CDR1 and CDR2 are MNHEY and SVGAGI. CDR3 length: 15 residues. In DNA form, the CDR3 reads TGTGCCAGCAGGACCCTAGGGACAGGGGACAATGAGCAGTTCTTC. This sequence encodes CASRTLGTGDNEQFF.